Listed below are T cell receptor beta chains from one sample, sequenced in a study of blood T cell repertoires in COVID-19. Method: immunoSEQ multiplex PCR; TCRdb's copy keeps in-frame clones and lacks some. The table records about 360,000 clones, approximately 88% of them present only once. Sequenced sample: PBMCs or T cells enriched from blood (not recorded which). The receptors stem from a woman in her forties with acute COVID-19. Each CDR3 is given with its conserved first and last residue. Fields, in order: V gene, J gene, clone size, D gene, CDR3 protein, CDR3 DNA. The D gene is left open where the match is weak. Size tells how often a clone was seen (once, few, many) or the class of an expanded clone, and some rows leave it out.

v_call: TRBV7-9
j_call: TRBJ1-2
clone_size: NA
d_call: NA
cdr3_aa: CASSLGQVYGYTF
cdr3_nt: TGTGCCAGCAGCTTAGGACAGGTCTATGGCTACACCTTC

v_call: TRBV25-1
j_call: TRBJ2-7
clone_size: NA
d_call: TRBD2
cdr3_aa: CASSEYLTSGGYEQYF
cdr3_nt: TGTGCCAGCAGTGAATATCTGACTAGCGGGGGGTACGAGCAGTACTTC

v_call: TRBV6-5
j_call: TRBJ2-5
clone_size: NA
d_call: TRBD2
cdr3_aa: CASSYSSGGGQETQYF
cdr3_nt: TGTGCCAGCAGTTACTCCTCCGGGGGGGGCCAAGAGACCCAGTACTTC

v_call: TRBV10-3
j_call: TRBJ2-2
clone_size: NA
d_call: NA
cdr3_aa: CAICSENTGELFF
cdr3_nt: TGTGCCATTTGTTCAGAGAACACCGGGGAGCTGTTTTTT

v_call: TRBV12-5
j_call: TRBJ1-1
clone_size: NA
d_call: NA
cdr3_aa: CASGQGSWTEAFF
cdr3_nt: TGTGCTAGTGGACAAGGGAGTTGGACTGAAGCTTTCTTT

v_call: TRBV9
j_call: TRBJ1-2
clone_size: NA
d_call: NA
cdr3_aa: CASTPPGRANYGYTF
cdr3_nt: TGTGCCAGCACCCCCCCAGGCCGAGCTAACTATGGCTACACCTTC

v_call: TRBV30
j_call: TRBJ1-2
clone_size: NA
d_call: NA
cdr3_aa: CAWRPNLDRNYGYTF
cdr3_nt: TGTGCCTGGAGACCGAACCTCGACAGAAACTATGGCTACACCTTC

v_call: TRBV5-5
j_call: TRBJ1-1
clone_size: NA
d_call: TRBD1
cdr3_aa: CASSSGTGKAEAFF
cdr3_nt: TGTGCCAGCAGCAGCGGGACAGGGAAGGCTGAAGCTTTCTTT

v_call: TRBV10-3
j_call: TRBJ1-1
clone_size: NA
d_call: NA
cdr3_aa: CATASRQQNTEAFF
cdr3_nt: TGTGCCACCGCCTCGAGACAACAGAACACTGAAGCTTTCTTT

v_call: TRBV9
j_call: TRBJ2-7
clone_size: few
d_call: NA
cdr3_aa: CASSVERVPIHEQYF
cdr3_nt: TGTGCCAGCAGCGTAGAACGGGTGCCTATCCACGAGCAGTACTTC

v_call: TRBV20-1
j_call: TRBJ1-6
clone_size: NA
d_call: NA
cdr3_aa: CSASEGGAYNSPLHF
cdr3_nt: TGCAGTGCGAGTGAGGGGGGGGCCTATAATTCACCCCTCCACTTT

v_call: TRBV1
j_call: TRBJ1-4
clone_size: once
d_call: NA
cdr3_aa: CTSSHVSLVATNEKLFF
cdr3_nt: TGCACCAGCAGCCACGTTTCATTAGTTGCAACTAATGAAAAACTGTTTTTT

v_call: TRBV19
j_call: TRBJ1-2
clone_size: few
d_call: NA
cdr3_aa: CASSPAFGGTYGYTF
cdr3_nt: TGTGCCAGTAGCCCGGCGTTTGGGGGGACCTATGGCTACACCTTC

v_call: TRBV3-1/TRBV3-2
j_call: TRBJ2-7
clone_size: once
d_call: NA
cdr3_aa: CASSPQGPLAAYEQYF
cdr3_nt: TGTGCCAGCAGCCCACAGGGTCCCTTAGCTGCCTACGAGCAGTACTTC

v_call: TRBV19
j_call: TRBJ1-5
clone_size: NA
d_call: TRBD1
cdr3_aa: CASSMTGGRPQHF
cdr3_nt: TGTGCCAGTAGTATGACAGGGGGCCGGCCCCAGCATTTT

v_call: TRBV5-4
j_call: TRBJ1-2
clone_size: NA
d_call: NA
cdr3_aa: CASSLGHNNYGYTF
cdr3_nt: TGTGCCAGCAGCTTGGGACACAATAACTATGGCTACACCTTC

v_call: TRBV3-1/TRBV3-2
j_call: TRBJ2-7
clone_size: NA
d_call: TRBD2
cdr3_aa: CASSQYLAGGLEQYF
cdr3_nt: TGTGCCAGCAGCCAATACTTAGCGGGGGGGCTCGAGCAGTACTTC

v_call: TRBV7-9
j_call: TRBJ2-7
clone_size: NA
d_call: TRBD1
cdr3_aa: CASSQWTGDEQYF
cdr3_nt: TGTGCCAGCAGCCAGTGGACAGGGGACGAGCAGTACTTC

v_call: TRBV3-1/TRBV3-2
j_call: TRBJ1-1
clone_size: once
d_call: NA
cdr3_aa: CASSPRENTEAFF
cdr3_nt: TGTGCCAGCAGCCCACGGGAGAACACTGAAGCTTTCTTT

v_call: TRBV9
j_call: TRBJ1-2
clone_size: few
d_call: TRBD1
cdr3_aa: CASSVAGGGGYGYTF
cdr3_nt: TGTGCCAGCAGCGTAGCTGGAGGGGGCGGCTATGGCTACACCTTC

v_call: TRBV6-5
j_call: TRBJ2-7
clone_size: NA
d_call: TRBD2
cdr3_aa: CASRRLAGGYEQYF
cdr3_nt: TGTGCCAGCAGGAGACTAGCGGGGGGCTACGAGCAGTACTTC

v_call: TRBV5-5
j_call: TRBJ1-1
clone_size: NA
d_call: NA
cdr3_aa: CASSFGQGGTEAFF
cdr3_nt: TGTGCCAGCAGCTTCGGTCAGGGAGGCACTGAAGCTTTCTTT

v_call: TRBV5-1
j_call: TRBJ2-5
clone_size: NA
d_call: TRBD2
cdr3_aa: CASSLGLAVETQYF
cdr3_nt: TGCGCCAGCAGCTTGGGACTAGCGGTCGAGACCCAGTACTTC

v_call: TRBV7-9
j_call: TRBJ2-1
clone_size: NA
d_call: NA
cdr3_aa: CASSLEASDDEQFF
cdr3_nt: TGTGCCAGCAGCTTAGAGGCTAGCGATGATGAGCAGTTCTTC

v_call: TRBV10-3
j_call: TRBJ1-4
clone_size: NA
d_call: TRBD1
cdr3_aa: CAISDRQGQGALPNEKLFF
cdr3_nt: TGTGCCATCAGTGATAGGCAGGGACAGGGGGCGCTTCCTAATGAAAAACTGTTTTTT

v_call: TRBV30
j_call: TRBJ2-3
clone_size: once
d_call: TRBD2
cdr3_aa: CAWSALAGGQLATQYF
cdr3_nt: TGTGCCTGGAGTGCGCTAGCGGGGGGCCAGTTAGCAACGCAGTATTTT

v_call: TRBV13
j_call: TRBJ1-6
clone_size: NA
d_call: TRBD1
cdr3_aa: CASSSSGWDRGSPLHF
cdr3_nt: TGTGCCAGCAGCTCATCCGGTTGGGACAGGGGCTCACCCCTCCACTTT

v_call: TRBV27
j_call: TRBJ1-5
clone_size: NA
d_call: TRBD1
cdr3_aa: CASSLRGQNQPQHF
cdr3_nt: TGTGCCAGCAGTCTAAGGGGGCAGAATCAGCCCCAGCATTTT

v_call: TRBV12-3/TRBV12-4
j_call: TRBJ1-2
clone_size: NA
d_call: TRBD1
cdr3_aa: CASRRQGFDGYTF
cdr3_nt: TGTGCCAGCAGGCGACAGGGATTCGATGGCTACACCTTC

v_call: TRBV30
j_call: TRBJ2-7
clone_size: NA
d_call: NA
cdr3_aa: CAWSEDIYSYEQYF
cdr3_nt: TGTGCCTGGAGCGAGGACATCTACTCCTACGAGCAGTACTTC

v_call: TRBV25-1
j_call: TRBJ2-1
clone_size: NA
d_call: TRBD2
cdr3_aa: CASSLTSGTYNEQFF
cdr3_nt: TGTGCCAGCAGTCTCACTAGCGGGACCTACAATGAGCAGTTCTTC

v_call: TRBV4-1
j_call: TRBJ1-1
clone_size: NA
d_call: NA
cdr3_aa: CASSFSPNTEAFF
cdr3_nt: TGCGCCAGCAGCTTCTCCCCGAACACTGAAGCTTTCTTT

v_call: TRBV30
j_call: TRBJ1-4
clone_size: once
d_call: NA
cdr3_aa: CAWSGWTIGEKLFF
cdr3_nt: TGTGCCTGGAGTGGTTGGACAATCGGAGAAAAACTGTTTTTT

v_call: TRBV5-4
j_call: TRBJ1-1
clone_size: NA
d_call: NA
cdr3_aa: CASSLAGLLNTEAFF
cdr3_nt: TGTGCCAGCAGCTTGGCCGGACTCCTGAACACTGAAGCTTTCTTT

v_call: TRBV15
j_call: TRBJ2-1
clone_size: once
d_call: NA
cdr3_aa: CATSRDSNSGEQFF
cdr3_nt: TGTGCCACCAGCAGAGATTCGAATAGCGGTGAGCAGTTCTTC

v_call: TRBV5-1
j_call: TRBJ1-2
clone_size: once
d_call: TRBD1
cdr3_aa: CASSHVGSQGDRYGYTF
cdr3_nt: TGCGCCAGCAGCCATGTCGGGAGCCAGGGGGATCGTTATGGCTACACCTTC

v_call: TRBV9
j_call: TRBJ1-3
clone_size: NA
d_call: TRBD1
cdr3_aa: CASSENLWTGGNTIYF
cdr3_nt: TGTGCCAGCAGCGAGAACTTATGGACAGGGGGAAACACCATATATTTT